This T cell receptor (beta chain) was observed in a study of cytomegalovirus exposure and HLA in healthy donors. Study-level findings and limits: The study put 150 or so TCR beta chains on its list as cytomegalovirus-associated.

To note about this clone: Its specificity is not known.

Primers for the PCR totalled 60 Vbeta and 13 Jbeta. Clones were read by immunoSEQ multiplex PCR, and TCRdb kept only the in-frame ones, dropping some. In the table there are about 190,000 clones, around nine tenths of which are singletons. Germline V lookup: CDR1 SQVTM, CDR2 ANQGSEA. CDR3 length equals 13 residues. V shed 6 bases and J shed 0 bases, with 6 bases lying between them. The sequence came from a woman under 30 in good health and CMV-seronegative. The V call is TRBV29-1, the J call TRBJ2-6; D is possibly TRBD2 (5 bases). Sequences were obtained from PBMCs. The CDR3 DNA reads TGCAGCGTGGGAGTCTCTGGGGCCAACGTCCTGACTTTC. Residues: CSVGVSGANVLTF.